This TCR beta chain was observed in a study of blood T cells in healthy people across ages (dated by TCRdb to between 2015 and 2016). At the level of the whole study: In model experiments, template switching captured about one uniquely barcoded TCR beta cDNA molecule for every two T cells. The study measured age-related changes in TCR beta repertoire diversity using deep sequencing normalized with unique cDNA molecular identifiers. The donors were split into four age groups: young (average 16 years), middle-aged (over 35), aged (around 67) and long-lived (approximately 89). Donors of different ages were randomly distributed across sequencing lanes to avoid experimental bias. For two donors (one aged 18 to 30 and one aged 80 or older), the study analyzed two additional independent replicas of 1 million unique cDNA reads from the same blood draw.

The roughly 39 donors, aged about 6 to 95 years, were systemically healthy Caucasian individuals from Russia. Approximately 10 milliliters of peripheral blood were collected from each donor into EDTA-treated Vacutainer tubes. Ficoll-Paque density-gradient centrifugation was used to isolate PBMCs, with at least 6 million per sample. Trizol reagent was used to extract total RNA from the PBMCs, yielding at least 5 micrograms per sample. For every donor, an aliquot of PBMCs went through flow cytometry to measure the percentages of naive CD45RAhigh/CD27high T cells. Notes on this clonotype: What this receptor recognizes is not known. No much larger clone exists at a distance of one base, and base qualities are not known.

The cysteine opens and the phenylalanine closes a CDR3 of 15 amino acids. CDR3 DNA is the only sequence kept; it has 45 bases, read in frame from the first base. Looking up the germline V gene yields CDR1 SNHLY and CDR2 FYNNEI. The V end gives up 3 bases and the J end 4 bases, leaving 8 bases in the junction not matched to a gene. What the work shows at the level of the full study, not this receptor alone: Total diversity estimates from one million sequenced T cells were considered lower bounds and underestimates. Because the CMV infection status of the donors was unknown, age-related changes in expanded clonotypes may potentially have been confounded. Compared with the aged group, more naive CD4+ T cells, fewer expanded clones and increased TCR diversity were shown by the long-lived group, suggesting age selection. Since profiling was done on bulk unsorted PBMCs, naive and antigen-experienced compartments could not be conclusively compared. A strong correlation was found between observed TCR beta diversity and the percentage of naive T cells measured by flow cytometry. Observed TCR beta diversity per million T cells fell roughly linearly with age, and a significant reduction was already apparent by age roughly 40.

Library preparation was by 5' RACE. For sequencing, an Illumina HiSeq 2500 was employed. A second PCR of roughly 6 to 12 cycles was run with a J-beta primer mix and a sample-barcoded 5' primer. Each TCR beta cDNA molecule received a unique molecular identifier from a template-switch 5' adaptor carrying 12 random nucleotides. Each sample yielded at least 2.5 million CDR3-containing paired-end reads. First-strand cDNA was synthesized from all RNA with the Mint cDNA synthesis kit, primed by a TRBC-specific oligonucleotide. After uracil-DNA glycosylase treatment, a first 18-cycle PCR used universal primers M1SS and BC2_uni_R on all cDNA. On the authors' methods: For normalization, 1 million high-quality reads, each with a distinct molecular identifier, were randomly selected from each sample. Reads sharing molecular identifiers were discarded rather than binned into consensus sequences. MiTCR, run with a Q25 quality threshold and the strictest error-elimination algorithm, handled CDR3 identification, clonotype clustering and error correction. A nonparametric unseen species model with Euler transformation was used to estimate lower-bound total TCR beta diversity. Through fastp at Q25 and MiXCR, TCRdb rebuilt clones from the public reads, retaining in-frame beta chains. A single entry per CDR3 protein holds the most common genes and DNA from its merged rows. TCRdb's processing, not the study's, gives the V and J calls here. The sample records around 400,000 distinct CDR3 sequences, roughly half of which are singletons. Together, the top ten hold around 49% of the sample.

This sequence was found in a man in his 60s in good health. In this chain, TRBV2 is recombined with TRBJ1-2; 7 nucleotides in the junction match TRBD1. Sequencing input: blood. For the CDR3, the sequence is CASSDAPGQSYGYTF. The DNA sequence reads TGTGCCAGCAGTGATGCCCCGGGACAGAGCTATGGCTACACCTTC. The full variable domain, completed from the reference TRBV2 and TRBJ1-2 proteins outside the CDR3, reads EPEVTQTPSHQVTQMGQEVILRCVPISNHLYFYWYRQILGQKVEFLVSFYNNEISEKSEIFDDQFSVERPDGSNFTLKIRSTKLEDSAMYFCASSDAPGQSYGYTFGSGTRLTVV.